This TCR beta chain was recovered during a study of cytomegalovirus exposure and HLA in healthy donors. Study at large: There were some 120 million unique TCR beta sequences, drawn from 150 million to 200 million T cells, in an earlier analysis. Study outcomes and limitations: With DRB1 most and HLA-C fewest, TCR association rates differed between HLA loci in a later analysis. Published work reported that the classifier diagnosed cytomegalovirus status with high specificity and sensitivity. Presence/absence analyses supposed approximately even sequencing depth among donors.

The CDR3 spans 17 residues. Germline CDR1 and CDR2: SGHNT and YYREEE (reference sequence). V shed 4 bases and J 2 bases; nucleotides not matched to a gene: 6. A multiplex PCR was run with 60 Vbeta primers and 13 Jbeta primers. This table comes from immunoSEQ multiplex PCR, and its TCRdb copy is limited to in-frame clones, with some not included. The table lists roughly 100,000 clones, 70% to 85% of them singletons, with roughly 3.6% in the top ten. Of note for this clone: Antigen unknown.

Source material: PBMCs. The chain uses TRBV5-4 and TRBJ1-6; 10 bases are shared with TRBD1. This receptor was identified in a man aged 55-75 years in good health and CMV-seronegative. The CDR3 reads CASSPRDRGTYNSPLHF. The CDR3 DNA sequence: TGTGCCAGCAGCCCCCGGGACAGGGGCACCTATAATTCACCCCTCCACTTT.